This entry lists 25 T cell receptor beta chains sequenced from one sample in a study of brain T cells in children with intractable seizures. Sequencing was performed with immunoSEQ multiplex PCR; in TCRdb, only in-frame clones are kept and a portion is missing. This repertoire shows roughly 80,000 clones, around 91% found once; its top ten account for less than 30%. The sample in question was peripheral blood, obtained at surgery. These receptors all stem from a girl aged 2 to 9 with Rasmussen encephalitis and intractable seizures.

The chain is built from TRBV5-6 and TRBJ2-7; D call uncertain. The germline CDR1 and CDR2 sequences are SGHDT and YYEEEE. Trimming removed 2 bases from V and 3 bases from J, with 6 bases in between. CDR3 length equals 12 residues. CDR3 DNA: TGTGCCAGCAGCTTATCAGACTACGAGCAGTACTTC. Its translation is CASSLSDYEQYF.

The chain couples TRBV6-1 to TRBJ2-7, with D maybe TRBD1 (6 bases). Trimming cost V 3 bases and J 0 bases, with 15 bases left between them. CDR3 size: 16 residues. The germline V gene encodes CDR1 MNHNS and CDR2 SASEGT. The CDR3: CASSDLRTANSYEQYF. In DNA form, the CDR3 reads TGTGCCAGCAGTGATCTGAGGACAGCCAACTCCTACGAGCAGTACTTC.

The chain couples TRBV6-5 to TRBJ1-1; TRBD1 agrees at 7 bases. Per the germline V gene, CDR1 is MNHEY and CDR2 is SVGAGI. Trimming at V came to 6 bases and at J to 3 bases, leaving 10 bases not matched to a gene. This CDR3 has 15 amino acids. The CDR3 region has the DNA TGTGCCAGCAGGGATAACAGGGGAGCGTACACTGAAGCTTTCTTT. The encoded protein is CASRDNRGAYTEAFF.

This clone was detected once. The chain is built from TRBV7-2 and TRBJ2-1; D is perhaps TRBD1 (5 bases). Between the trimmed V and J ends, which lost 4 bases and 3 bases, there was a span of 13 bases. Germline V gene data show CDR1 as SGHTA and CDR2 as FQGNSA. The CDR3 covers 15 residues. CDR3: CASSSRVEYYNEQFF. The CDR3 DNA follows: TGTGCCAGCAGCTCCAGGGTAGAATACTACAATGAGCAGTTCTTC.

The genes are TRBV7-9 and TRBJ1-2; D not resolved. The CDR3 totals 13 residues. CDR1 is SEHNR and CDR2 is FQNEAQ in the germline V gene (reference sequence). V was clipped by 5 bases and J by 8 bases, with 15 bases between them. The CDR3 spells CASSPPGGLGYTF. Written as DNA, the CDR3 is TGTGCCAGCAGCCCCCCTGGTGGGTTAGGCTACACCTTC.

The DNA for the CDR3 is TGTGCCAGCAGCGAGACTAGCGGGGGGGCCTATGAGCAGTTCTTC. Translated, it gives CASSETSGGAYEQFF. The chain carries TRBV9 and TRBJ2-1; 14 bases align to TRBD2. CDR3 length: 15 amino acids. CDR1 is SGDLS, CDR2 YYNGEE, per germline. V shed 3 bases, J shed 8 bases, and the junction held 4 bases outside the gene matches.

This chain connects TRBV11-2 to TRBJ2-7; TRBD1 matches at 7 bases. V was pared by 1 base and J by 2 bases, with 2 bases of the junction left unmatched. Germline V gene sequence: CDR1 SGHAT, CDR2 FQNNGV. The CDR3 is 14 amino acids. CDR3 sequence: CASSLGQGPYEQYF. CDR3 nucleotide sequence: TGTGCCAGCAGCTTAGGACAGGGCCCCTACGAGCAGTACTTC.

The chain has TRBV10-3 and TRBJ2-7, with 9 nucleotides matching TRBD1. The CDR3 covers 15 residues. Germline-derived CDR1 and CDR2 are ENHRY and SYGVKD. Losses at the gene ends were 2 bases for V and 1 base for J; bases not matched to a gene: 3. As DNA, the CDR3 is TGTGCCATCAGTGAGAGGACAGGGGTTTCCTACGAGCAGTACTTC. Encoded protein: CAISERTGVSYEQYF.

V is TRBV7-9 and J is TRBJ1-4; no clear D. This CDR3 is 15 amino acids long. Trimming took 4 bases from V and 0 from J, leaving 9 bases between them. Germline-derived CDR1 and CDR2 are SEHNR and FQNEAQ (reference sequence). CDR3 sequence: CASSSLVSTNEKLFF. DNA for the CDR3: TGTGCCAGCAGCTCCTTAGTGTCAACTAATGAAAAACTGTTTTTT. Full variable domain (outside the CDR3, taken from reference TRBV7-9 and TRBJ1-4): DTGVSQNPRHKITKRGQNVTFRCDPISEHNRLYWYRQTLGQGPEFLTYFQNEAQLEKSRLLSDRFSAERPKGSFSTLEIQRTEQGDSAMYLCASSSLVSTNEKLFFGSGTQLSVL.

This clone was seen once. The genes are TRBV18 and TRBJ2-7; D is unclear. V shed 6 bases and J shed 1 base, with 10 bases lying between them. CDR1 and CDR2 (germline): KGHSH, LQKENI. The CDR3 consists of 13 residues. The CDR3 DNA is TGTGCCAGCTCTCCGCAGGATTCCTACGAGCAGTACTTC. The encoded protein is CASSPQDSYEQYF.

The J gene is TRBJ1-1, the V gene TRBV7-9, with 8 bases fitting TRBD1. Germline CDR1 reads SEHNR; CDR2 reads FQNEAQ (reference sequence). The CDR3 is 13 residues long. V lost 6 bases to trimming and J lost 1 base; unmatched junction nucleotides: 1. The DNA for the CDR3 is TGTGCCAGCAGACAGGGGGGGAACACTGAAGCTTTCTTT. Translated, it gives CASRQGGNTEAFF.

The CDR3 DNA sequence: TGTGCCAGCAGCGACCCCGGGACAGGGAGCTATGGCTACACCTTC. Amino acids: CASSDPGTGSYGYTF. The rearrangement joins TRBV9 to TRBJ1-2; 9 nucleotides agree with TRBD1. The CDR3 has 15 residues. Unmatched junction bases numbered 7, after V lost 3 bases and J lost 4 bases. The germline gives CDR1 SGDLS, CDR2 YYNGEE. Full variable domain (outside the CDR3, taken from reference TRBV9 and TRBJ1-2): DSGVTQTPKHLITATGQRVTLRCSPRSGDLSVYWYQQSLDQGLQFLIQYYNGEERAKGNILERFSAQQFPDLHSELNLSSLELGDSALYFCASSDPGTGSYGYTFGSGTRLTVV.

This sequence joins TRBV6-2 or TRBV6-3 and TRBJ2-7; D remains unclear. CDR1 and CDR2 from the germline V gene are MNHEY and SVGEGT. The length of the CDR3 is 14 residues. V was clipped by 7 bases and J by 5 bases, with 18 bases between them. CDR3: CASTPAGLPHEQYF. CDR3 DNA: TGTGCCAGCACCCCGGCCGGGCTCCCCCACGAGCAGTACTTC.

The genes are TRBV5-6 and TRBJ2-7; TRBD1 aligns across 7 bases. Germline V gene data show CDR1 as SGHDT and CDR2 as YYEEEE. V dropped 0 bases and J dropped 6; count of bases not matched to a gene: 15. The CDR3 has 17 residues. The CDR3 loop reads CASSLGPRQGRRGEQYF. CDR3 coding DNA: TGTGCCAGCAGCTTGGGACCTAGACAGGGACGACGTGGCGAGCAGTACTTC.

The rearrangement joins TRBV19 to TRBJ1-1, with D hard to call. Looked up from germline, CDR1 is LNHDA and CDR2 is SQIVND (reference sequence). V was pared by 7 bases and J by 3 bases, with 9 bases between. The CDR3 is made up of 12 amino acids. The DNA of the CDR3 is TGTGCCAGTATTAGGTGGTACACTGAAGCTTTCTTT. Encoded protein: CASIRWYTEAFF.

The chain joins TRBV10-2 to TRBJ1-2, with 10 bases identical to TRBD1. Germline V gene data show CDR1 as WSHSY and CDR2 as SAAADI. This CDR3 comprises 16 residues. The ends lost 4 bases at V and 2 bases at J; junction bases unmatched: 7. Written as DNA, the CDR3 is TGCGCCAGCAGTGCCCCGGGACAGGGGATCAACTATGGCTACACCTTC. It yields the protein CASSAPGQGINYGYTF.

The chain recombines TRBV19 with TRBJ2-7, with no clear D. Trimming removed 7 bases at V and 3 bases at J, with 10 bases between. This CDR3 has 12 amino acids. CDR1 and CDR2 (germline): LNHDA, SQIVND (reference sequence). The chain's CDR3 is CASISRSYEQYF. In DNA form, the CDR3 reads TGTGCCAGTATATCCCGCAGCTACGAGCAGTACTTC.

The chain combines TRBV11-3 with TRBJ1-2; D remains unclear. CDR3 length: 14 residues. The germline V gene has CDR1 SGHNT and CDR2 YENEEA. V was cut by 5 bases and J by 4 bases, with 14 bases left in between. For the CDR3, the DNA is TGTGCCAGCAGCCCCCACAGACACCTCTATGGCTACACCTTC. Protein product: CASSPHRHLYGYTF.

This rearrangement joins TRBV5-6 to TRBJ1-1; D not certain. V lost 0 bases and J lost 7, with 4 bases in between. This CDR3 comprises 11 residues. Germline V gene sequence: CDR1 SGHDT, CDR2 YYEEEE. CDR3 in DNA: TGTGCCAGCAGCTTGGTCGGTGAAGCTTTCTTT. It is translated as CASSLVGEAFF.

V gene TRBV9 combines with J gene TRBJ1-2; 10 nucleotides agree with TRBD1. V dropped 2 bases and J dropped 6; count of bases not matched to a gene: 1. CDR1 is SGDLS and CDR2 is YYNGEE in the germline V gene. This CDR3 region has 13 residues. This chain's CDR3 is CASSVGTGDGYTF. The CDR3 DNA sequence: TGTGCCAGCAGCGTGGGGACAGGGGATGGCTACACCTTC.

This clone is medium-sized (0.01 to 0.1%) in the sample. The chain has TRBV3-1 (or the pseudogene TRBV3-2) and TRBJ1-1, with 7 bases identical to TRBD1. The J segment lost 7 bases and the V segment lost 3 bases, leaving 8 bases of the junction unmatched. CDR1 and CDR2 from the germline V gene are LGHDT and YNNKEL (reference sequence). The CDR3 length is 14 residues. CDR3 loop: CASSHLPGQLEAFF. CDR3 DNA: TGTGCCAGCAGCCATTTACCGGGACAGCTTGAAGCTTTCTTT.

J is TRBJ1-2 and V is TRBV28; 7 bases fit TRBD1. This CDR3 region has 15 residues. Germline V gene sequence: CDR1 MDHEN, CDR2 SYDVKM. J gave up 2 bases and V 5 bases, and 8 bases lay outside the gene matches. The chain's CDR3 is CASSAPGRGNYGYTF. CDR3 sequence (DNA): TGTGCCAGCAGTGCCCCCGGCAGGGGGAACTATGGCTACACCTTC.

The CDR3 coding sequence is TGTGCCTGGAAGGTACAGGTAAATTCACCCCTCCACTTT. It encodes CAWKVQVNSPLHF. V and J are TRBV30 and TRBJ1-6; D may be TRBD1 (5 bases). Trimming cost V 4 bases and J 7 bases, with 11 bases left between them. The CDR3 sequence is 13 residues long. CDR1 is GTSNPN and CDR2 is SVGIG in the germline V gene (reference sequence).

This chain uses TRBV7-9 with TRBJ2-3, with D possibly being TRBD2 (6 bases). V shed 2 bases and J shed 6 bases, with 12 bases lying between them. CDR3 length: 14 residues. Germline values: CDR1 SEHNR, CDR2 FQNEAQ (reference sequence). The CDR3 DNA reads TGTGCCAGCAGCTTAACCGTAGCGGCGGATACGCAGTATTTT. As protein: CASSLTVAADTQYF.

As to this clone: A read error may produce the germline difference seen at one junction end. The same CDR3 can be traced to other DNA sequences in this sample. The CDR3: CASRPSTGPGGF. The CDR3 DNA reads as TGTGCCAGCAGGCCTTCAACCGGCCCCGGGGGATTC. This rearrangement joins TRBV6-2 or TRBV6-3 to TRBJ2-7; tentatively, D is TRBD2 (6 bases). The CDR3 length is 12 residues. The germline CDR1 and CDR2 sequences are MNHEY and SVGEGT.